This TCR beta chain was sequenced for a study of OX40 agonist ivuxolimab in advanced cancers. Study details: Ivuxolimab, an agonistic anti-OX40 (CD134) antibody, was given to patients. Overall study findings and caveats: Clonal expansion by week 6 occurred in CD4+ and CD8+ blood T cells (at 0.1 to 3.0 mg/kg). Normalized T-cell clonal expansion was also low in a subset of nonresponders.

Trimming cost V 6 bases and J 6 bases, with 14 bases left between them. Germline V gene sequence: CDR1 LGHNT, CDR2 FRNRAP. The CDR3 is 13 amino acids. Assay: immunoSEQ multiplex PCR; the TCRdb copy retains only in-frame clones and omits some. This table holds 100,000 or so clones, 85% to 90% found once. Of note for this clone: As yet, its antigen is unknown.

The chain recombines TRBV12-5 with TRBJ1-1, with a tentative D call TRBD1 (5 bases). The sample in question was CD4+ or CD8+ T cells sorted from blood, obtained in a trial of the OX40 agonist ivuxolimab. This receptor was obtained from an adult with an advanced solid tumor such as melanoma, head and neck, liver or kidney cancer. In DNA form, the CDR3 reads TGTGCTAGTGGCCGTGTGGTAGGGGCTGAAGCTTTCTTT. Its protein product is CASGRVVGAEAFF.